The 18 T cell receptor beta chains below were found in one sample sequenced in a study of OX40 agonist ivuxolimab in advanced cancers. TCRdb's copy holds only in-frame clones and misses some; the assay was immunoSEQ multiplex PCR. The data show 44,000 or so clones, with roughly 80% seen just once and nearly 7% held by the top ten. The specimen was CD4+ or CD8+ T cells sorted from blood, collected in a trial of the OX40 agonist ivuxolimab. Receptors were obtained from an adult with an advanced solid tumor such as melanoma, head and neck, liver or kidney cancer.

The chain is built from TRBV5-1 and TRBJ2-7, with D maybe TRBD1 (6 bases). V was cut by 1 base and J by 1 base, with 9 bases left in between. Germline loops: CDR1 SGHRS, CDR2 YFSETQ. The CDR3 is made up of 14 amino acids. CDR3: CASSLTGLSYEQYF. The CDR3 DNA follows: TGCGCCAGCAGCTTGACAGGGTTATCCTACGAGCAGTACTTC.

This clone was found once. The chain is built from TRBV5-1 and TRBJ1-2; no reliable D call. Germline-derived CDR1 and CDR2 are SGHRS and YFSETQ. The CDR3 has 15 residues. Deletions cut 0 bases from V and 2 bases from J, with 11 bases between. CDR3 sequence (DNA): TGCGCCAGCAGCTTGGTTGCGGGCTCAAACTATGGCTACACCTTC. Amino acid sequence: CASSLVAGSNYGYTF.

The gene calls are TRBV6-4 and TRBJ2-5, with TRBD1 matching 7 bases. The end of the DNA aligns better with TRBJ2-7, so the J call may be wrong. The CDR3 runs to 13 residues. Germline CDR1 MRHNA, CDR2 SNTAGT. In DNA, the CDR3 is TGTGCCAACAAAAGAGGGACAGACGACGAGCAGTACTTC. This encodes CANKRGTDDEQYF.

CDR3 loop: CASSLRKDFYSRGKNIQYF. In DNA, the CDR3 is TGTGCCAGCAGCTTGAGGAAGGACTTCTATAGCCGGGGCAAAAACATTCAGTACTTC. The gene calls are TRBV13 and TRBJ2-4, with D maybe TRBD2 (5 bases). The germline V gene encodes CDR1 PRHDT and CDR2 FYEKMQ (reference sequence). The length of the CDR3 is 19 residues. V was trimmed by 3 bases and J by 3 bases, leaving 24 bases between them.

The chain employs TRBV5-1 and TRBJ2-1; no definite D call. Looked up from germline, CDR1 is SGHRS and CDR2 is YFSETQ. Trimming removed 6 bases at V and 4 bases at J, with 8 bases between. The CDR3 loop spans 12 amino acids. CDR3 nucleotides: TGCGCCAGCACTAGGGAATACAATGAGCAGTTCTTC. Protein: CASTREYNEQFF.

V and J are TRBV7-5 and TRBJ1-5; no DNA check was done on the table's D call, TRBD1. TRBV7-5 is tagged as a pseudogene. This CDR3 has 15 residues. In nucleotides, the CDR3 is TGTGTCAGAAGCTTGGGCCTGGTGGGCAATCAGCCCCAGCATTTT. Amino acids: CVRSLGLVGNQPQHF.

The chain couples TRBV4-1 to TRBJ1-2; no reliable D call. Germline lookup yields CDR1 MGHRA and CDR2 YSYEKL. The CDR3 has 11 amino acids. Trimming shortened V by 4 bases and J by 8 bases, and 8 bases separated the two germline ends. This chain's CDR3 is CASSRGAGYTF. The DNA for the CDR3 is TGCGCCAGCAGCCGCGGTGCCGGCTACACCTTC.

J is TRBJ2-1 and V is TRBV13; 16 nucleotides match TRBD2. The CDR3 is 17 residues long. The V and J ends lost 5 bases and 10 bases, in that order; junction bases with no gene match: 11. Germline V gives CDR1 PRHDT, CDR2 FYEKMQ (reference sequence). CDR3 loop: CASSEPGTSGRAFEQFF. The CDR3 region has the DNA TGTGCCAGCAGCGAGCCCGGGACTAGCGGGAGGGCCTTCGAGCAGTTCTTC.

The gene calls are TRBV6-1 and TRBJ1-1, with unresolved D. The CDR3 runs 14 residues. V lost 1 base to trimming and J lost 3 bases, with 9 bases between them. Germline CDR1 reads MNHNS; CDR2 reads SASEGT. The CDR3 coding sequence is TGTGCCAGCAGTGAAGTAGTCAGAGACACTGAAGCTTTCTTT. Translation gives CASSEVVRDTEAFF.

The V gene is TRBV5-1, the J gene TRBJ2-7; 15 bases are shared with TRBD2. The CDR3 has 16 amino acids. The V gene end was trimmed by 2 bases and the J gene end by 3 bases; junction bases not matched to a gene: 3. The germline gives CDR1 SGHRS, CDR2 YFSETQ. The CDR3 nucleotides are TGCGCCAGCAGCTTACCGGGACTAGCGGGGGGCTACGAGCAGTACTTC. The encoded protein is CASSLPGLAGGYEQYF.

This clone showed up just a few times. This chain uses TRBV19 with TRBJ2-2; D is perhaps TRBD1 or TRBD2 (5 bases each). Germline V gene lookup returns CDR1 LNHDA and CDR2 SQIVND (reference sequence). The CDR3 is 15 amino acids. Trimming pared 3 bases from V and 4 bases from J, leaving 12 bases between. The CDR3 DNA follows: TGTGCCAGTAGTATGGGGGTTTCTGGCACCGGGGAGCTGTTTTTT. It is translated as CASSMGVSGTGELFF.

A few counts support this clone. This sequence joins TRBV5-4 and TRBJ2-1; 9 bases agree with TRBD2. This CDR3 region has 16 residues. Germline V gives CDR1 SGHNT, CDR2 YYREEE (reference sequence). Trimming took 3 bases from V and 6 from J; bases not matched to a gene: 10. The CDR3 DNA sequence: TGTGCCAGCAGCTCGACTAGCGGAGGCCGCGGCAATGAGCAGTTCTTC. It codes for CASSSTSGGRGNEQFF.

The J gene is TRBJ1-1, the V gene TRBV10-1; D not resolved. The CDR3 loop spans 13 amino acids. The V end lost 6 bases, the J end lost 2 bases, and 10 bases lay between the germline ends. Germline-derived CDR1 and CDR2 are WNHNN and SYGVQD (reference sequence). The CDR3 nucleotides are TGCGCCAGCAGCCCCCCTGGTAACACTGAAGCTTTCTTT. This codes for CASSPPGNTEAFF.

This clone was observed a few times. The chain combines TRBV7-2 with TRBJ1-2; no clear D. Trimming took off 1 base at V and 0 bases at J, with 3 bases between the two ends. Germline V lookup: CDR1 SGHTA, CDR2 FQGNSA. This CDR3 comprises 13 residues. The CDR3 region has the DNA TGTGCCAGCAGCTTAGGACCTAACTATGGCTACACCTTC. This sequence encodes CASSLGPNYGYTF.

This rearrangement joins TRBV5-4 to TRBJ1-1; D is possibly TRBD1 (5 bases). From germline, CDR1 is SGHNT and CDR2 YYREEE (reference sequence). The CDR3 extends over 12 amino acids. V dropped 3 bases and J dropped 12 bases, with 15 bases sitting between them. DNA for the CDR3: TGTGCCAGCAGCTCCGGGACCGGCGAGTCTTTCTTT. It specifies CASSSGTGESFF. The full variable domain, completed using reference TRBV5-4 and TRBJ1-1, is ETGVTQSPTHLIKTRGQQVTLRCSSQSGHNTVSWYQQALGQGPQFIFQYYREEENGRGNFPPRFSGLQFPNYSSELNVNALELDDSALYLCASSSGTGESFFGQGTRLTVV.

This chain links TRBV2 with TRBJ2-1, with TRBD2 identical over 10 bases. V dropped 8 bases and J dropped 5; count of bases not matched to a gene: 12. This CDR3 spans 16 amino acids. Per the germline V gene, CDR1 is SNHLY and CDR2 is FYNNEI. Here the CDR3 reads CASVLEAGGPNNEQFF. CDR3 nucleotides: TGTGCCAGCGTTTTGGAAGCGGGAGGGCCCAACAATGAGCAGTTCTTC.

The J gene is TRBJ1-3, the V gene TRBV28, with 10 bases matching TRBD1. With V trimmed by 4 bases and J by 4 bases, 4 bases remained unmatched. Per germline, CDR1 MDHEN and CDR2 SYDVKM. There are 15 residues in the CDR3. The CDR3 nucleotides read TGTGCCAGCAGTTCGGGACAGGGGTACGGAAACACCATATATTTT. It codes for CASSSGQGYGNTIYF. Drawing the rest from reference TRBV28 and TRBJ1-3, the complete variable domain is DVKVTQSSRYLVKRTGEKVFLECVQDMDHENMFWYRQDPGLGLRLIYFSYDVKMKEKGDIPEGYSVSREKKERFSLILESASTNQTSMYLCASSSGQGYGNTIYFGEGSWLTVV.

This chain links TRBV10-3 with TRBJ1-2; 7 bases are shared with TRBD1. The length of the CDR3 is 13 residues. V shed 11 bases, J shed 4 bases, and the junction held 10 bases outside the gene matches. Germline V gene data show CDR1 as ENHRY and CDR2 as SYGVKD. CDR3 coding DNA: TGTGCCGGGACCCAGGGGGGCGGCTATGGCTACACCTTC. It specifies CAGTQGGGYGYTF.